The 17 T cell receptor beta chains given below trace back to one sample, sequenced in a study of human T cells and chemical hapten exposure. TCRdb recomputed calls from the RACE reads with MiXCR, one row per CDR3 protein. The sample has more than 250,000 distinct CDR3 sequences; approximately 8.6% are singletons. Indicated time point: pre-sensitization, week 0. Described treatment: therapeutic diphenylcyclopropenone sensitization with weekly scalp DPC. The material was whole blood, obtained in connection with sensitization to the hapten diphenylcyclopropenone (DPC). The receptors derive from a woman aged 40 to 49 with alopecia areata. Some clones in this sample may be carry-over from other donors' samples.

The rearrangement uses TRBV9 and TRBJ1-2; no reliable D call. The V end lost 0 bases, the J end lost 6 bases, and 15 bases lay between the germline ends. The CDR3 loop spans 15 amino acids. Germline CDR1 SGDLS, CDR2 YYNGEE. CDR3 nucleotide sequence: TGTGCCAGCAGCGTAGCGGCAGAGGGAGCCCATGGCTACACCTTC. Translated, it gives CASSVAAEGAHGYTF.

This clonotype was seen only a few times. The chain uses TRBV6-5 and TRBJ2-2; D may be TRBD2 (5 bases). Germline CDR1 MNHEY, CDR2 SVGAGI. The CDR3 sequence is 14 residues long. The V gene lost 4 bases and the J gene lost 5 bases, with 11 bases spanning the gap. The CDR3 nucleotides are TGTGCCAGCAGTTGGGTGAGGGAAACCGGGGAGCTGTTTTTT. Its translation: CASSWVRETGELFF.

This clonotype was recorded a few times. The genes are TRBV13 and TRBJ2-1; 8 nucleotides agree with TRBD2. The CDR3 is made up of 14 amino acids. Germline V gives CDR1 PRHDT, CDR2 FYEKMQ (reference sequence). The V segment lost 5 bases and the J segment 8 bases; nucleotides outside the gene matches: 8. The CDR3 DNA reads TGTGCCAGCAGCATATTAGCGGGAAGCCATGAGCAGTTCTTC. It translates to CASSILAGSHEQFF.

This clonotype appeared a few times. This chain links TRBV7-9 with TRBJ2-1; unclear D gene. Germline values: CDR1 SEHNR, CDR2 FQNEAQ (reference sequence). Deletions cut 6 bases from V and 6 bases from J, with 24 bases between. This CDR3 comprises 17 residues. Here the CDR3 DNA reads TGTGCCAGCAGTTTCGGGTCCCTTCCAAAAATGGGCAATGAGCAGTTCTTC. It is translated as CASSFGSLPKMGNEQFF.

This clonotype appeared a few times. The chain recombines TRBV6-6 with TRBJ2-3; no reliable D call. Trimming removed 7 bases from V and 2 bases from J, with 16 bases in between. Germline-derived CDR1 and CDR2 are MNHNY and SVGAGI (reference sequence). This CDR3 is 15 amino acids long. This chain's CDR3 is CASTQPQWNTDTQYF. CDR3 coding DNA: TGTGCCAGCACGCAGCCCCAGTGGAACACAGATACGCAGTATTTT.

This clonotype occurred a few times. The chain links TRBV4-3 to TRBJ2-1, with 11 bases aligning to TRBD2. Germline V CDR1 and CDR2: LGHNA, YSLEER. With 1 base clipped from V and 5 bases from J, the junction kept 4 bases outside the gene matches. The CDR3 contains 16 residues. The CDR3 sequence is CASSQVATSGDNEQFF. The CDR3 DNA sequence: TGCGCCAGCAGCCAAGTTGCGACTAGCGGGGACAATGAGCAGTTCTTC.

This clonotype occurred many times. The chain combines TRBV10-3 with TRBJ2-7; 10 bases match TRBD1. The V gene end was trimmed by 6 bases and the J gene end by 0 bases; junction bases not matched to a gene: 2. The CDR3 is 14 residues long. The germline gives CDR1 ENHRY, CDR2 SYGVKD. The CDR3 is CAISGTGVSYEQYF. The DNA of the CDR3 is TGTGCCATCAGCGGGACAGGGGTCTCCTACGAGCAGTACTTC.

This clonotype was found a few times. The genes are TRBV5-1 and TRBJ2-7, with a weak D call TRBD2 (6 bases). Germline CDR1 is SGHRS and CDR2 is YFSETQ. The CDR3 extends over 14 amino acids. Trimming shortened V by 7 bases and J by 1 base, and 15 bases separated the two germline ends. Written as DNA, the CDR3 is TGCGCCAGCGGCCTTAGCGGACCGTCCTACGAGCAGTACTTC. This gives the protein CASGLSGPSYEQYF. Supplemented by reference TRBV5-1 and TRBJ2-7, the full variable domain reads KAGVTQTPRYLIKTRGQQVTLSCSPISGHRSVSWYQQTPGQGLQFLFEYFSETQRNKGNFPGRFSGRQFSNSRSEMNVSTLELGDSALYLCASGLSGPSYEQYFGPGTRLTVT.

This sequence joins TRBV28 and TRBJ2-7; a possible D gene is TRBD1 (6 bases). This CDR3 region has 15 residues. The germline V gene encodes CDR1 MDHEN and CDR2 SYDVKM. V shed 6 bases and J shed 0 bases, with 15 bases lying between them. Here the CDR3 reads CASSLGGQTSYEQYF. CDR3 coding DNA: TGTGCCAGCAGCCTAGGCGGACAGACCTCCTACGAGCAGTACTTC.

The CDR3 loop reads CSARDPLLQPQHF. In nucleotides, the CDR3 is TGCAGTGCTAGAGACCCCCTCCTTCAGCCCCAGCATTTT. This chain connects TRBV20-1 to TRBJ1-5; D is unclear. Germline V gene data show CDR1 as DFQATT and CDR2 as SNEGSKA (reference sequence). The CDR3 has 13 residues. V lost 0 bases and J lost 6, with 9 bases in between.

In this sample, this clonotype turned up many times. The gene calls are TRBV7-2 and TRBJ2-1; D gene unclear. Germline CDR1 reads SGHTA; CDR2 reads FQGNSA. The CDR3 is 14 amino acids. The V end was cut by 3 bases, the J end by 2 bases, with 8 bases between. CDR3 sequence reads: CASSFDTAYNEQFF. The CDR3 nucleotides read TGTGCCAGCAGCTTCGACACTGCCTACAATGAGCAGTTCTTC.

The V and J genes are TRBV7-9 and TRBJ2-1; 10 bases match TRBD1. Germline trimming cut 8 bases from V and 2 bases from J; bases unmatched to any gene: 3. This CDR3 region has 14 residues. Germline CDR1 and CDR2: SEHNR and FQNEAQ (reference sequence). CDR3 protein: CASHDRGPYNEQFF. In nucleotides, the CDR3 is TGTGCCAGCCACGACAGGGGGCCCTACAATGAGCAGTTCTTC.

The rearrangement links TRBV5-1 to TRBJ2-3; D might be TRBD2 (6 bases). The CDR3 contains 16 residues. Trimming cost V 4 bases and J 0 bases, with 15 bases left between them. In germline, CDR1 is SGHRS, CDR2 YFSETQ. In DNA form, the CDR3 reads TGCGCCAGCAGCCCGCGGGTAGCGGCCAGCACAGATACGCAGTATTTT. Its translation: CASSPRVAASTDTQYF.

The J gene is TRBJ2-5, the V gene TRBV21-1; the table assigns TRBD2, which was not confirmed against the DNA. TRBV21-1 is a pseudogene locus. The length of the CDR3 is 15 residues. CDR3 sequence (DNA): TGTGCCAGCAGCCCATGGGAGCGGGAGAAAGAGACCCAGTACTTC. Its translation is CASSPWEREKETQYF.

The chain joins TRBV7-9 to TRBJ2-5; 7 nucleotides match TRBD1. The V gene's germline CDR1 is SEHNR and CDR2 FQNEAQ (reference sequence). Germline trimming cut 4 bases from V and 5 bases from J; bases unmatched to any gene: 10. CDR3 length equals 15 residues. The CDR3 loop reads CASSWQQGLGETQYF. Here the CDR3 DNA reads TGTGCCAGCAGCTGGCAACAGGGGCTGGGGGAGACCCAGTACTTC.

This clonotype was picked up many times. V usage is TRBV7-9 and J usage is TRBJ1-6; no reliable D call. CDR3 size: 14 residues. CDR1 SEHNR and CDR2 FQNEAQ come from the germline V gene (reference sequence). The V end was cut by 1 base, the J end by 7 bases, with 8 bases between. CDR3 in amino acids: CASSLEQYNSPLHF. Written as DNA, the CDR3 is TGTGCCAGCAGCTTAGAACAGTACAATTCACCCCTCCACTTT. The full variable domain, completed using reference TRBV7-9 and TRBJ1-6, is DTGVSQNPRHKITKRGQNVTFRCDPISEHNRLYWYRQTLGQGPEFLTYFQNEAQLEKSRLLSDRFSAERPKGSFSTLEIQRTEQGDSAMYLCASSLEQYNSPLHFGNGTRLTVT.

This clonotype was seen a handful of times. V usage is TRBV7-2 and J usage is TRBJ1-1, with D unclear. Trimming pared 1 base from V and 7 bases from J, leaving 7 bases between. The CDR3 has 12 residues. Germline CDR1 SGHTA, CDR2 FQGNSA. Here the CDR3 reads CASSLDNFEAFF. The CDR3 nucleotides are TGTGCCAGCAGCTTAGATAACTTTGAAGCTTTCTTT. The entire variable domain, with the rest obtained from reference TRBV7-2 and TRBJ1-1, is as follows: GAGVSQSPSNKVTEKGKDVELRCDPISGHTALYWYRQSLGQGLEFLIYFQGNSAPDKSGLPSDRFSAERTGGSVSTLTIQRTQQEDSAVYLCASSLDNFEAFFGQGTRLTVV.